A selection of T cell receptor beta chains follows, all from one sample in a study of blood T cell repertoires in COVID-19. This table comes from immunoSEQ multiplex PCR, and its TCRdb copy is limited to in-frame clones, with some not included. In the table there are around 300,000 clones, around 87% of which are singletons. The sample was peripheral blood. All receptors derive from a woman in her 30s who had recovered from COVID-19. Both conserved end residues are part of each CDR3. A D gene is named only where the DNA matches it firmly. Some rows have no size entry. The others give once, few or many, or a class for an expanded clone.

D: .; J: TRBJ1-5; V: TRBV19; size: .; CDR3: CATSLGFPDSNQPQHF; DNA: TGTGCCACTTCCCTAGGTTTTCCGGATAGCAATCAGCCCCAGCATTTT
D: TRBD1; J: TRBJ2-3; V: TRBV7-3; size: .; CDR3: CASSPTGASTDTQYF; DNA: TGTGCCAGCAGCCCTACAGGGGCGAGCACAGATACGCAGTATTTT
D: TRBD1; J: TRBJ2-7; V: TRBV2; size: .; CDR3: CASSVTGDEQYF; DNA: TGTGCCAGCAGCGTAACAGGGGACGAGCAGTACTTC
D: .; J: TRBJ2-2; V: TRBV4-1; size: .; CDR3: CASSQETAGTGELFF; DNA: TGCGCCAGCAGCCAAGAGACAGCGGGCACCGGGGAGCTGTTTTTT
D: .; J: TRBJ1-1; V: TRBV6-6; size: .; CDR3: CASSLPGHTNTEAFF; DNA: TGTGCCAGCAGTTTACCGGGACATACGAACACTGAAGCTTTCTTT
D: TRBD2; J: TRBJ2-7; V: TRBV27; size: .; CDR3: CASSLSWLAGSHEQYF; DNA: TGTGCCAGCAGTTTATCATGGCTAGCGGGATCCCACGAGCAGTACTTC
D: TRBD2; J: TRBJ2-3; V: TRBV10-3; size: .; CDR3: CATGTSGGAADTQYF; DNA: TGTGCCACCGGGACTAGCGGGGGGGCCGCAGATACGCAGTATTTT
D: TRBD2; J: TRBJ2-7; V: TRBV4-3; size: .; CDR3: CASSQGEREATYEQYF; DNA: TGCGCCAGCAGCCAAGGGGAGCGGGAGGCCACCTACGAGCAGTACTTC
D: .; J: TRBJ2-7; V: TRBV19; size: .; CDR3: CASSSRENYEQYF; DNA: TGTGCCAGTAGCTCCAGGGAAAACTACGAGCAGTACTTC
D: TRBD1; J: TRBJ2-3; V: TRBV5-1; size: .; CDR3: CASSPTGLGSDTQYF; DNA: TGCGCCAGCAGTCCGACAGGGCTGGGTTCAGATACGCAGTATTTT
D: .; J: TRBJ1-4; V: TRBV3-1/TRBV3-2; size: few; CDR3: CASSQVATNEKLFF; DNA: TGTGCCAGCAGCCAAGTCGCAACTAATGAAAAACTGTTTTTT
D: .; J: TRBJ1-1; V: TRBV11-2; size: .; CDR3: CASSLNINTEAFF; DNA: TGTGCCAGCAGCTTGAACATTAACACTGAAGCTTTCTTT
D: .; J: TRBJ1-1; V: TRBV28; size: .; CDR3: CASSTPLAQNTEAFF; DNA: TGTGCCAGCAGCACCCCGCTGGCCCAGAACACTGAAGCTTTCTTT
D: .; J: TRBJ2-7; V: TRBV2; size: .; CDR3: CASREGLSYEQYF; DNA: TGTGCCAGCAGAGAGGGACTTTCCTACGAGCAGTACTTC
D: TRBD1; J: TRBJ2-3; V: TRBV24-1; size: .; CDR3: CATSDLGQGRAQYF; DNA: TGTGCCACCAGTGATTTGGGACAGGGGCGAGCGCAGTATTTT
D: TRBD2; J: TRBJ2-7; V: TRBV28; size: few; CDR3: CASSSSGVSYEQYF; DNA: TGTGCCAGCAGTTCTAGCGGGGTCTCCTACGAGCAGTACTTC
D: TRBD1; J: TRBJ2-7; V: TRBV5-6; size: .; CDR3: CASSLRTGGKEEQYF; DNA: TGTGCCAGCAGCTTGAGGACAGGGGGAAAAGAGGAGCAGTACTTC
D: TRBD1; J: TRBJ1-2; V: TRBV7-9; size: .; CDR3: CASSLDLRTGGRYGYTF; DNA: TGTGCCAGCAGCTTAGACTTGAGGACAGGGGGTCGCTATGGCTACACCTTC
D: .; J: TRBJ1-5; V: TRBV6-6; size: .; CDR3: CASQAGGRGNQPQHF; DNA: TGTGCCAGTCAAGCGGGGGGTAGGGGCAATCAGCCCCAGCATTTT
D: TRBD2; J: TRBJ2-5; V: TRBV18; size: .; CDR3: CASSRAGPQETQYF; DNA: TGTGCCAGCTCACGAGCGGGACCGCAAGAGACCCAGTACTTC
D: TRBD1; J: TRBJ2-7; V: TRBV28; size: .; CDR3: CASNDGSGQSYEQYF; DNA: TGTGCCAGCAACGATGGATCGGGACAGAGCTACGAGCAGTACTTC
D: TRBD1; J: TRBJ1-1; V: TRBV5-4; size: .; CDR3: CASSDLTGGMETEAFF; DNA: TGTGCCAGCAGCGATCTGACAGGGGGAATGGAAACTGAAGCTTTCTTT
D: .; J: TRBJ1-2; V: TRBV7-9; size: .; CDR3: CASSHSPSSYTF; DNA: TGTGCCAGCAGCCACAGTCCCAGCAGCTACACCTTC
D: TRBD1; J: TRBJ1-4; V: TRBV7-4; size: .; CDR3: CASSLARDRGGEKLFF; DNA: TGTGCCAGCAGCTTAGCCCGGGACAGGGGTGGTGAAAAACTGTTTTTT
D: .; J: TRBJ1-4; V: TRBV18; size: .; CDR3: CASSLSKDINEKLFF; DNA: TGTGCCAGCTCACTCTCAAAGGACATTAATGAAAAACTGTTTTTT
D: TRBD2; J: TRBJ2-6; V: TRBV7-9; size: .; CDR3: CASSDIAGSSGANVLTF; DNA: TGTGCCAGCAGCGATATAGCGGGAAGCTCTGGGGCCAACGTCCTGACTTTC
D: .; J: TRBJ1-1; V: TRBV9; size: .; CDR3: CASSVTPGFEAFF; DNA: TGTGCCAGCAGCGTGACCCCGGGGTTTGAAGCTTTCTTT
D: TRBD1; J: TRBJ2-7; V: TRBV3-1/TRBV3-2; size: few; CDR3: CASTGTGGYEQYF; DNA: TGTGCCAGCACCGGGACAGGGGGGTACGAGCAGTACTTC
D: TRBD1; J: TRBJ1-1; V: TRBV24-1; size: .; CDR3: CATSDSRTGGLGAFF; DNA: TGTGCCACCAGTGATTCAAGGACAGGGGGCCTCGGAGCTTTCTTT
D: .; J: TRBJ1-1; V: TRBV12-3/TRBV12-4; size: .; CDR3: CASSFTENTEAFF; DNA: TGTGCCAGCAGTTTTACTGAGAACACTGAAGCTTTCTTT
D: TRBD1; J: TRBJ1-5; V: TRBV20-1; size: .; CDR3: CSARGQGPQHF; DNA: TGCAGTGCCAGGGGGCAAGGGCCCCAGCATTTT
D: .; J: TRBJ2-3; V: TRBV4-2; size: .; CDR3: CASSAVRTDTQYF; DNA: TGTGCCAGCAGCGCGGTTCGGACAGATACGCAGTATTTT
D: .; J: TRBJ2-7; V: TRBV10-3; size: .; CDR3: CAIMDGTPYEQYF; DNA: TGTGCCATCATGGACGGGACACCGTACGAGCAGTACTTC
D: .; J: TRBJ2-1; V: TRBV7-9; size: once; CDR3: CASSPPSREQFF; DNA: TGTGCCAGCAGCCCCCCTAGCCGCGAGCAGTTCTTC
D: .; J: TRBJ2-2; V: TRBV5-1; size: .; CDR3: CASSLARGVTGELFF; DNA: TGCGCCAGCAGCTTGGCCAGGGGAGTAACCGGGGAGCTGTTTTTT
D: TRBD1; J: TRBJ1-5; V: TRBV30; size: few; CDR3: CAWSVQGGQQPQHF; DNA: TGTGCCTGGAGTGTGCAGGGGGGCCAGCAGCCCCAGCATTTT
D: .; J: TRBJ2-1; V: TRBV14; size: .; CDR3: CASSQQGPNEQFF; DNA: TGTGCCAGCAGCCAACAGGGGCCCAATGAGCAGTTCTTC
D: .; J: TRBJ1-5; V: TRBV27; size: .; CDR3: CASGQSITQPQHF; DNA: TGTGCCTCTGGACAGAGCATAACCCAGCCCCAGCATTTT
D: TRBD2; J: TRBJ2-1; V: TRBV19; size: few; CDR3: CASSISGSFNEQFF; DNA: TGTGCCAGTAGTATAAGCGGGAGTTTCAATGAGCAGTTCTTC